This TCR beta chain was identified during a study of T-cell memory formation after mild COVID-19. As concerns this clonotype: Its antigen is not known.

Study outcomes and limitations: A subset of responding clones appeared in pre-infection memory, suggesting cross-reactive memory joined. Clones that contracted clustered mainly in CM and EM if CD4+ and in EMRA if CD8+.

TCRdb re-derived calls from the 5' RACE reads in MiXCR, one entry per CDR3 protein. The sample includes about 430,000 distinct CDR3 sequences, about a sixth of them seen just once. What was sequenced was PBMCs or a T cell subset sorted from them (not recorded which). The clonotype comes from a man aged 18 to 29 who had mild COVID-19 (a few samples of this study predate the infection). Cell type and time point are not known.

This CDR3 reads CASSLSGLGNQPQHF. In DNA form, the CDR3 reads TGTGCCAGCAGCTTATCAGGGTTGGGAAATCAGCCCCAGCATTTT. This chain links TRBV7-6 with TRBJ1-5; tentative D call: TRBD1 (5 bases). V dropped 2 bases and J dropped 4 bases, with 12 bases sitting between them. Germline V lookup: CDR1 SGHVS, CDR2 FNYEAQ. The CDR3 spans 15 residues.